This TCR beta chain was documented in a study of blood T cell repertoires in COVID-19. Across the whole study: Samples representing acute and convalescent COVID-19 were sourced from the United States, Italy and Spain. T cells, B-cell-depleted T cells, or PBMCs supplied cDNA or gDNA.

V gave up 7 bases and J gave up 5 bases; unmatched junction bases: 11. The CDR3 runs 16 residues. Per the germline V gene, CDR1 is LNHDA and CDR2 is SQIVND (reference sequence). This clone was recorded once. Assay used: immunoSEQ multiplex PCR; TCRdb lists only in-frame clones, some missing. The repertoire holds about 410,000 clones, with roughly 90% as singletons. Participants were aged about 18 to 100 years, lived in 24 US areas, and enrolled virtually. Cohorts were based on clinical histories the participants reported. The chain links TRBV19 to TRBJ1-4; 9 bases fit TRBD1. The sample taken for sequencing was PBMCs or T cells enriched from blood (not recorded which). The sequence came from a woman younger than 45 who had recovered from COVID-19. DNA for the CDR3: TGTGCCAGTATCGGGACAGGGTTATCGGAAAATGAAAAACTGTTTTTT. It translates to CASIGTGLSENEKLFF. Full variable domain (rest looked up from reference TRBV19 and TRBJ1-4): DGGITQSPKYLFRKEGQNVTLSCEQNLNHDAMYWYRQDPGQGLRLIYYSQIVNDFQKGDIAEGYSVSREKKESFPLTVTSAQKNPTAFYLCASIGTGLSENEKLFFGSGTQLSVL.